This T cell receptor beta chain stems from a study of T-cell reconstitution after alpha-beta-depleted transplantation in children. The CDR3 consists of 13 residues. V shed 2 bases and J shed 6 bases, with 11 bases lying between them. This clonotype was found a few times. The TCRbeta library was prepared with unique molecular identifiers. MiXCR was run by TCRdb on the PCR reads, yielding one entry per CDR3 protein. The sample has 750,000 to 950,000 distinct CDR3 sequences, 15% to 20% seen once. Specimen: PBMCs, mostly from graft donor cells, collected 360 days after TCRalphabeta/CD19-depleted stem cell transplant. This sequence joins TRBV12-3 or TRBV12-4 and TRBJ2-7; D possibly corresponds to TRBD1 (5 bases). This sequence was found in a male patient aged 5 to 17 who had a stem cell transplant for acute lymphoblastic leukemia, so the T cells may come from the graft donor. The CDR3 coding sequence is TGTGCCAGCAGTTTACAGGGCTATGGCGAGCAGTACTTC. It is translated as CASSLQGYGEQYF.